Sequencing of this TCR beta chain was carried out in a study of graft-versus-host responses after intestinal transplantation. Clones were read by immunoSEQ multiplex PCR, and TCRdb kept only the in-frame ones, dropping some. The sample has about 48,000 clones; 80% to 95% are singletons. The CDR3 contains 14 residues. Germline CDR1 and CDR2: LGHNA and YSLEER. The V gene end was trimmed by 3 bases and the J gene end by 7 bases; junction bases not matched to a gene: 6. General study findings and limits: Within the allografts of patients who had graft-donor T cell macrochimerism, graft-versus-host to host-versus-graft clonal ratios were high. GvH clones surfaced in recipient marrow, some emerging earlier in ileum or blood.

Notes on this clone: What it recognizes is unknown.

The sequence derives from a human donor who was the organ donor for an intestinal transplant. The chain joins TRBV4-3 to TRBJ2-7, with 10 nucleotides matching TRBD1. The sequenced sample was unstimulated CD4+ T cells sorted from spleen or lymph node cells, obtained before transplant. The CDR3 is CASSQGQGKGEQYF. CDR3 in DNA: TGCGCCAGCAGCCAGGGACAGGGGAAGGGGGAGCAGTACTTC.